This TCR beta chain was sequenced during a study of PD-1 blockade in classical Hodgkin lymphoma (TCRdb year 2020). With respect to the entire study: Nivolumab dosing was 3 mg/kg intravenously every 2 weeks, continuing until either disease progression or unacceptable toxicity. A peripheral blood immune signature of response to PD-1 blockade in classical Hodgkin lymphoma was defined using TCR beta sequencing and CyTOF. What the research found in general, with its limitations: Trial patients with a complete response had baseline diversity similar to that of newly diagnosed patients, while partial responders and progressors had significantly lower diversity. Patients starting nivolumab less than 1 year after ASCT had lower diversity and were excluded from later analyses to avoid confounding by immune reconstitution. The study was restricted to a single clinical trial cohort, and the causes of repertoire differences, possibly disease activity or prior therapy, were left undefined. Newly diagnosed patients were reported to have lower baseline TCR diversity than healthy donors, and relapsed/refractory patients were reported to have lower baseline TCR diversity still. By C4D1, a significant rise was seen in CD4+ TCR diversity but not in CD8+ TCR diversity (p=0.0027 vs p=0.16), and the rise was most apparent among complete responders (p=0.02).

The label giving this sample's time point can be read as: cycle 1 day 1 (C1D1), immediately before nivolumab initiation. Every trial patient had relapsed following autologous stem cell transplantation, and prior brentuximab vedotin exposure was what differed among cohorts A, B and C. A total of over 50 patients with relapsed/refractory classical Hodgkin lymphoma made up the trial cohort, and each patient's best overall response was complete response, partial response or progressive disease. Single-agent nivolumab was administered to trial patients in the multi-cohort phase II CheckMate 205 trial. An independent review committee assessed best overall response by applying the 2007 International Working Group response criteria. Trial PBMCs were collected immediately before nivolumab initiation (C1D1) and during therapy at cycle 2 day 1 and cycle 4 day 1. After peripheral blood was drawn into 8 mL Vacutainer Cell Preparation Tubes, PBMCs were isolated by centrifugation and then cryopreserved.

Comment on this clone: Its antigen remains undetermined. Base qualities are not at hand, and no much larger clone is one base apart.

Sequences SNHLY (CDR1) and FYNNEI (CDR2) are obtained from the germline V gene. CDR3 length: 18 amino acids, cysteine to phenylalanine. Only CDR3 DNA is held: 54 bases, read in frame from base 1. V has 7 bases trimmed and J has 0 bases trimmed; junction bases matching no gene number 15. Genomic DNA was extracted with the Qiagen DNeasy kit from unsorted PBMCs and from negatively selected CD4+ and CD8+ fractions. TCR beta CDR3 regions were amplified by immunoSEQ multiplex PCR using primers annealing to V and J segments. A synthetic immune receptor repertoire was used to minimize amplification bias, and any residual bias was removed computationally once sequencing was done. The authors' analysis ran thus. Custom Python scripts were used to quantify repertoire diversity as the Shannon entropy index. Unsorted, CD4+ and CD8+ repertoires were analyzed separately, except in combined analyses where CD4+ and CD8+ sequences were merged in silico. Clonal expansion was defined as at least a 2-fold frequency increase after treatment relative to C1D1, with a pseudocount of 0.5 for undetected baseline clones. Singleton clones were defined as clones with 0 or 1 copy at C1D1, and non-singleton clones were defined as clones with 2 or more copies. Clones expanded in unsorted samples were labelled as CD4+, CD8+ or unknown by matching protein sequences in sorted samples from the same patient. Wilcoxon tests were applied to paired samples to test diversity changes from C1D1 to C4D1. Sourced from immuneACCESS, this table was stored by TCRdb with only in-frame sequences that have V and J called. A share of the clones is absent; for the studies checked, an unresolved V gene accounts for under half, and the remainder has no known explanation. V and J calls and clone size are as listed in that table; D and trimming were resolved from the DNA. The sample table holds 13,000 or so clones, of which roughly 80% were seen once. The top ten clonotypes cover just under 25% of the sample.

This clonotype originated in a human donor with classical Hodgkin lymphoma. The source was peripheral blood mononuclear cells (PBMCs), collected at baseline. Rearrangement joined TRBV2 to TRBJ2-3, with 8 bases matching TRBD2. The sequenced DNA is TGTGCCAGCAAGGGAGTGGTAGCGGGAATATATAGCACAGATACGCAGTATTTT. Its amino acids are CASKGVVAGIYSTDTQYF.